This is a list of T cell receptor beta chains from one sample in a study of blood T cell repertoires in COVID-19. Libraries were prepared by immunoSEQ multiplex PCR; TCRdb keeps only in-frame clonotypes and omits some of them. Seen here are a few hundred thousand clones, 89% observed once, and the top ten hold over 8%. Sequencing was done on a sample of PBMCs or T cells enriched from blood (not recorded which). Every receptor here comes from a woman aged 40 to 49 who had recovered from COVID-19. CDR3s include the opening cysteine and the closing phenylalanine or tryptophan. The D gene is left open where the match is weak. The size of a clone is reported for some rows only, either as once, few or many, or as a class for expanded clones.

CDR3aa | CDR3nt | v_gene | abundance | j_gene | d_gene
CASSFQGIGEKLFF | TGTGCCAGCAGCTTCCAGGGGATCGGAGAAAAACTGTTTTTT | TRBV27 | . | TRBJ1-4 | .
CASSLGQANEKLFF | TGTGCCAGCAGTTTAGGGCAGGCAAATGAAAAACTGTTTTTT | TRBV28 | . | TRBJ1-4 | .
CASSWAGGSYEQYF | TGTGCCAGCAGCTGGGCTGGCGGGTCCTACGAGCAGTACTTC | TRBV7-9 | few | TRBJ2-7 | .
CASRQTGGDPYGYTF | TGTGCCAGCAGACAAACAGGGGGCGACCCCTATGGCTACACCTTC | TRBV7-9 | . | TRBJ1-2 | TRBD1
CASSLVNEQFF | TGTGCCAGCAGCCTAGTCAATGAGCAGTTCTTC | TRBV12-3/TRBV12-4 | . | TRBJ2-1 | .
CASSPRQGYQPQHF | TGTGCCAGCTCACCGCGACAGGGATACCAGCCCCAGCATTTT | TRBV18 | . | TRBJ1-5 | TRBD1
CASSPQGRGRGNEQFF | TGTGCCAGCAGCCCCCAGGGGCGGGGGCGGGGCAATGAGCAGTTCTTC | TRBV7-3 | . | TRBJ2-1 | .
CASSQQGLDTEAFF | TGTGCCAGCAGCCAACAGGGTTTGGACACTGAAGCTTTCTTT | TRBV7-3 | . | TRBJ1-1 | .
CASVPAPGSLGPGRVETQYF | TGTGCCAGTGTGCCAGCACCAGGGAGCTTGGGACCGGGGAGGGTGGAGACCCAGTACTTC | TRBV27 | . | TRBJ2-5 | TRBD2
CASSVASLSYNEQFF | TGTGCCAGCAGCGTCGCTAGCCTCTCCTACAATGAGCAGTTCTTC | TRBV9 | once | TRBJ2-1 | .
CASSDLGQGWYTDTQYF | TGTGCCAGCAGTGACCTTGGGCAGGGTTGGTATACAGATACGCAGTATTTT | TRBV25-1 | . | TRBJ2-3 | .
CASSQNRAGGNEEQFF | TGTGCCAGCAGCCAAAACCGAGCGGGAGGGAACGAAGAGCAGTTCTTC | TRBV4-2 | . | TRBJ2-1 | TRBD2
CASSQGAQGAENTEAFF | TGTGCCAGCAGCCAAGGAGCACAGGGGGCGGAGAATACTGAAGCTTTCTTT | TRBV3-1/TRBV3-2 | . | TRBJ1-1 | TRBD1
CASSLVASYEQYF | TGTGCCAGCAGCTTGGTAGCCTCCTACGAGCAGTACTTC | TRBV5-6 | . | TRBJ2-7 | .
CASTSGGWNTEAFF | TGTGCCAGCACCTCGGGGGGTTGGAACACTGAAGCTTTCTTT | TRBV13 | . | TRBJ1-1 | .
CAWKGAGELFF | TGTGCCTGGAAAGGGGCCGGGGAGCTGTTTTTT | TRBV30 | . | TRBJ2-2 | .
CASSSQGARYEQYF | TGTGCCAGCAGCTCGCAGGGGGCTCGGTACGAGCAGTACTTC | TRBV11-2 | . | TRBJ2-7 | TRBD1
CASSQAQGQLHYGYTF | TGTGCCAGCAGCCAAGCCCAGGGACAGCTACACTATGGCTACACCTTC | TRBV3-1/TRBV3-2 | . | TRBJ1-2 | TRBD1
CASSYSWQEPRAQHF | TGTGCCAGCAGTTACTCGTGGCAGGAGCCCAGGGCCCAGCATTTT | TRBV6-5 | . | TRBJ1-5 | .
CASSQDPPSLAGDTDTQYF | TGCGCCAGCAGCCAAGATCCGCCGTCTCTAGCGGGAGACACAGATACGCAGTATTTT | TRBV4-3 | once | TRBJ2-3 | TRBD2
CASSQQVNTEAFF | TGTGCCAGCAGTCAACAGGTTAACACTGAAGCTTTCTTT | TRBV25-1 | few | TRBJ1-1 | .
CASSLDPGQGAYEQYF | TGTGCCAGCAGCTTAGATCCGGGACAGGGGGCTTACGAGCAGTACTTC | TRBV11-1 | . | TRBJ2-7 | TRBD1
CASSQVTAGREKLFF | TGCGCCAGCAGCCAAGTCACCGCAGGAAGGGAAAAACTGTTTTTT | TRBV4-3 | . | TRBJ1-4 | .
CAISPRQILPSNYGYTF | TGTGCCATCAGTCCAAGACAGATCCTACCCTCTAACTATGGCTACACCTTC | TRBV10-3 | . | TRBJ1-2 | .
CASSPDWYLYF | TGTGCCAGCAGCCCCGACTGGTACTTGTACTTC | TRBV7-2 | . | TRBJ2-7 | .
CASSRTGVTEQYF | TGTGCCAGCAGTCGGACAGGGGTTACCGAGCAGTACTTC | TRBV19 | . | TRBJ2-7 | TRBD1
CASSFGGSGTGELFF | TGCGCCAGCAGCTTCGGGGGAAGTGGGACCGGGGAGCTGTTTTTT | TRBV5-1 | . | TRBJ2-2 | .
CASSLMGTGSPDTQYF | TGCGCCAGCAGCTTGATGGGGACAGGGAGCCCAGATACGCAGTATTTT | TRBV5-1 | . | TRBJ2-3 | TRBD1
CASSRADGGTNTGELFF | TGTGCCAGCTCACGGGCAGATGGGGGCACGAACACCGGGGAGCTGTTTTTT | TRBV18 | . | TRBJ2-2 | .
CSVDKQRLYNEQFF | TGCAGCGTTGATAAGCAGCGGCTCTACAATGAGCAGTTCTTC | TRBV29-1 | few | TRBJ2-1 | .
CAISGGGTRNEQYF | TGTGCCATCAGTGGAGGTGGGACACGCAACGAGCAGTACTTC | TRBV10-3 | once | TRBJ2-7 | .
CASSVLQAEQYF | TGTGCCAGCAGTGTACTTCAGGCCGAGCAGTACTTC | TRBV2 | . | TRBJ2-7 | .
CATSDSRPYRTEAFF | TGTGCCACCAGTGATTCCCGTCCATATCGGACTGAAGCTTTCTTT | TRBV24-1 | . | TRBJ1-1 | .
CASSVGLANYGYTF | TGTGCCAGCAGCGTAGGTTTAGCTAACTATGGCTACACCTTC | TRBV9 | . | TRBJ1-2 | .
CASRATGQYTEAFF | TGTGCCAGTCGTGCCACGGGACAGTACACTGAAGCTTTCTTT | TRBV19 | once | TRBJ1-1 | TRBD1
CASSPLRDEQYF | TGTGCCAGCAGCCCTCTGAGGGACGAGCAGTACTTC | TRBV7-9 | . | TRBJ2-7 | .
CASSYGRGYGYTF | TGTGCCAGCAGTTACGGCAGGGGATATGGCTACACCTTC | TRBV6-5 | . | TRBJ1-2 | .
CASSLAGTGPYEQYF | TGTGCCAGCAGCTTAGCGGGGACAGGGCCCTACGAGCAGTACTTC | TRBV7-9 | . | TRBJ2-7 | TRBD1
CASSSTGSSYEQYF | TGTGCCAGCAGCTCGACAGGGAGCTCCTACGAGCAGTACTTC | TRBV5-4 | . | TRBJ2-7 | TRBD1
CASSFVGGEGETQYF | TGCGCCAGCAGCTTTGTGGGAGGGGAGGGAGAGACCCAGTACTTC | TRBV5-1 | . | TRBJ2-5 | TRBD2
CASSRNVLAGSFPSYNEQFF | TGTGCCAGCAGCCGAAACGTACTAGCGGGAAGTTTTCCCTCCTACAATGAGCAGTTCTTC | TRBV7-3 | . | TRBJ2-1 | TRBD2
CASSVRLAGGNEQFF | TGTGCCAGCAGCGTCCGACTAGCGGGGGGAAATGAGCAGTTCTTC | TRBV9 | once | TRBJ2-1 | TRBD2
CATDRGDEETQYF | TGTGCCACCGATCGGGGGGATGAAGAGACCCAGTACTTC | TRBV7-8 | . | TRBJ2-5 | TRBD2
CATRVTWTEAFF | TGTGCCACCAGGGTAACTTGGACTGAAGCTTTCTTT | TRBV10-3 | . | TRBJ1-1 | .
CASSIGDKAYEQYF | TGTGCCAGTAGTATAGGTGACAAAGCCTACGAGCAGTACTTC | TRBV19 | . | TRBJ2-7 | .
CASSLRTGELFF | TGTGCCAGCAGCCTCCGTACCGGGGAGCTGTTTTTT | TRBV9 | . | TRBJ2-2 | .
CASSPTDRPLNTEAFF | TGTGCCAGCAGTCCGACAGATAGACCCCTGAACACTGAAGCTTTCTTT | TRBV2 | . | TRBJ1-1 | .
CASMGGGYTGELFF | TGTGCCAGCATGGGGGGAGGGTACACCGGGGAGCTGTTTTTT | TRBV2 | . | TRBJ2-2 | TRBD2
CASSIQGGDEKLFF | TGTGCCAGTAGTATACAGGGTGGGGATGAAAAACTGTTTTTT | TRBV19 | . | TRBJ1-4 | .
CASSLNRDGGYTF | TGTGCCAGCAGCTTAAACAGGGACGGTGGCTACACCTTC | TRBV7-3 | . | TRBJ1-2 | .
CATSDGHKTEAFF | TGTGCCACCAGTGATGGACACAAGACTGAAGCTTTCTTT | TRBV24-1 | . | TRBJ1-1 | .
CASSPWGSGGAASKNIQYF | TGTGCCAGTAGCCCCTGGGGAAGCGGGGGGGCGGCGTCCAAAAACATTCAGTACTTC | TRBV19 | . | TRBJ2-4 | TRBD2
CATSGGQGLYEQYF | TGTGCCACCAGCGGTGGACAGGGGCTTTACGAGCAGTACTTC | TRBV15 | . | TRBJ2-7 | TRBD1
CASSETGTAHRERAFF | TGCGCCAGCAGTGAGACCGGCACAGCTCACAGGGAGCGAGCTTTCTTT | TRBV10-1 | . | TRBJ1-1 | .
CASIYSGGGGDTQYF | TGTGCCAGCATTTATAGCGGGGGGGGAGGAGATACGCAGTATTTT | TRBV6-5 | once | TRBJ2-3 | TRBD2